Included here is one T cell receptor (beta chain) sequence, with context. This sample stems from a study of T cell responses to AZD1222 COVID-19 vaccine. The method was immunoSEQ multiplex PCR; TCRdb's version includes in-frame clones alone and lacks a portion of them. The sample holds about 140,000 clones. From germline, CDR1 is SGHRS and CDR2 YFSETQ. Trimming removed 5 bases from V and 0 bases from J, with 8 bases in between. This CDR3 spans 13 amino acids. V usage is TRBV5-1 and J usage is TRBJ1-1; no reliable D call. Sequenced material: peripheral blood. This clonotype originated in an adult in good health. The CDR3 DNA reads as TGCGCCAGCAGACGGGTGTTGAACACTGAAGCTTTCTTT. This sequence encodes CASRRVLNTEAFF.